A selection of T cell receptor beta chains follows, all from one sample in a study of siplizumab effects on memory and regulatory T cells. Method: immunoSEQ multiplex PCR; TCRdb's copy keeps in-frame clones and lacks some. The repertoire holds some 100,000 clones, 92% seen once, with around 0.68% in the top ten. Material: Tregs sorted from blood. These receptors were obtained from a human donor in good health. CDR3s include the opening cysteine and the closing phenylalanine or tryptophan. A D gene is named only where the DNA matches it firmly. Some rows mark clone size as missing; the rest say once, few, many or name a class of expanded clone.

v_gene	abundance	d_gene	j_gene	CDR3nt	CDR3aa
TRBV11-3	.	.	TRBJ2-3	TGTGCCAGCAGCTTAGACATCGGACTTCTCCGCACAGATACGCAGTATTTT	CASSLDIGLLRTDTQYF
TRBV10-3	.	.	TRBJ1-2	TGTGCCATTACCGACAGAACTAACTATGGCTACACCTTC	CAITDRTNYGYTF
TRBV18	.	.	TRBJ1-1	TGTGCCAGCTCACCCACAGGTTCTGGGGTCTTCGTCACTGAAGCTTTCTTT	CASSPTGSGVFVTEAFF
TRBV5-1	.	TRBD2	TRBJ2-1	TGCGCCAGCAGCCTAGGACTAGCGGGAGTCCATGAGCAGTTCTTC	CASSLGLAGVHEQFF
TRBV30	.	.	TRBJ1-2	TGTGCCTGGAGGGCGACCTTACAGGGCTATGGCTACACCTTC	CAWRATLQGYGYTF
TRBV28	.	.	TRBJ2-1	TGTGCCAGCCGGCTAGGATACAATGAGCAGTTCTTC	CASRLGYNEQFF
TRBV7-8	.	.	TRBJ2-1	TGTGCCAGCAGCACCCCCGGCAAGCGGTACAATGAGCAGTTCTTC	CASSTPGKRYNEQFF
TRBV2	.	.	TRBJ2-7	TGTGCCAGCAGTGTAGCGGTATCCTACGAGCAGTACTTC	CASSVAVSYEQYF
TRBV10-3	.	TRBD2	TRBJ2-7	TGTGCCGCCAGTTCGGGACTAGCGGCCTACGAGCAGTACTTC	CAASSGLAAYEQYF
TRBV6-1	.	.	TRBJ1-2	TGTGCCAGCAGTGAAGGCTTTTGGGGTGGGAGCTACACCTTC	CASSEGFWGGSYTF
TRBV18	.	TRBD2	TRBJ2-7	TGTGCCAGCTCACCTGGACTAGCGGGAAACGAGCAGTACTTC	CASSPGLAGNEQYF
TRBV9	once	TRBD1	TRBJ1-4	TGTGCCAGCAACCGGGACAGCTATAATGAAAAACTGTTTTTT	CASNRDSYNEKLFF
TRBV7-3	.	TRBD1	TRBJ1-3	TGTGCCAGCCAGGGGGCTGGAAACACCATATATTTT	CASQGAGNTIYF
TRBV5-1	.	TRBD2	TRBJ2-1	TGCGCCAGCAGGGGAGGGACTAGGGTAGATGAGCAGTTCTTC	CASRGGTRVDEQFF
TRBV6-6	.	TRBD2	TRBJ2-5	TGTGCCAGCAGTCTCGGGGAGGGGAGAGAGACCCAGTACTTC	CASSLGEGRETQYF
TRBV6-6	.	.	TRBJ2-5	TGTGCCAGCAGTTATAGAGGAGAGACCCAGTACTTC	CASSYRGETQYF
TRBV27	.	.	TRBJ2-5	TGTGCCAGCAGCCACGGAGAACAAGGGACCCAGTACTTC	CASSHGEQGTQYF
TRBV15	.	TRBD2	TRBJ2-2	TGTGCCACTTGGGCGGGGGAAACCGGGGAGCTGTTTTTT	CATWAGETGELFF
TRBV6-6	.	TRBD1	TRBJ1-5	TGTGCCAGCAGTTGGGGACAGGGGGAGGGCAATCAGCCCCAGCATTTT	CASSWGQGEGNQPQHF
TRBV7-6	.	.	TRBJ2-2	TGTGCCAGCAGCTTAGAATTAACGGGAATAACCGGGGAGCTGTTTTTT	CASSLELTGITGELFF
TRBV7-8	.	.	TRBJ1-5	TGTGCCAGCAGCTTAGAATTGGATCTAGTCCAGCCCCAGCATTTT	CASSLELDLVQPQHF
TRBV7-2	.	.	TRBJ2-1	TGTGCCAGCAGCTTAGACCCAAGTTACAATGAGCAGTTCTTC	CASSLDPSYNEQFF
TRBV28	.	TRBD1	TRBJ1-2	TGTGCCAGCAGTTCGAACAGGGGGCAAGGAGGTGGCTACACCTTC	CASSSNRGQGGGYTF
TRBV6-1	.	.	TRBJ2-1	TGTGCCAGCAGTGAGGGGTGGGCACCCAGTGAGCAGTTCTTC	CASSEGWAPSEQFF
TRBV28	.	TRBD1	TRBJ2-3	TGTGCCAGCACCTCCGGGACAGGGGGCTTCCCAGATACGCAGTATTTT	CASTSGTGGFPDTQYF
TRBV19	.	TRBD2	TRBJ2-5	TGTGCCAGTAGGGGGGGACTAGCGGGAGTGGAGACCCAGTACTTC	CASRGGLAGVETQYF
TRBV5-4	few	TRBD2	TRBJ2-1	TGTGCCAGCAGCTTCACTAGCGGGGGATCCTACAATGAGCAGTTCTTC	CASSFTSGGSYNEQFF
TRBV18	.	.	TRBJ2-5	TGTGCCAGCTCACCCATGGGAGAGACCCAGTACTTC	CASSPMGETQYF
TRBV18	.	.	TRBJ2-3	TGTGCCAGCTCGGCCACCCCTAGCGCCAACACAGATACGCAGTATTTT	CASSATPSANTDTQYF
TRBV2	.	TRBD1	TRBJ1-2	TGTGCCAGCAGTGCTGGGACAGATAACTATGGCTACACCTTC	CASSAGTDNYGYTF
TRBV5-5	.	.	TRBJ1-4	TGTGCCAGCAGCCGAGGTGAGGTAGCTTATGAAAAACTGTTTTTT	CASSRGEVAYEKLFF
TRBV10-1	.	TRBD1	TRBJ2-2	TGCGCCAGCAGTGAAAGGGACAGGCCAAACACCGGGGAGCTGTTTTTT	CASSERDRPNTGELFF
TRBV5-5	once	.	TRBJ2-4	TGTGCCAGCAGCCAACCAACAGGTGTCAAAAACATTCAGTACTTC	CASSQPTGVKNIQYF
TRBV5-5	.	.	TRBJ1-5	TGTGCCAGCAGCTATAAGACGGGTTATAGCAATCAGCCCCAGCATTTT	CASSYKTGYSNQPQHF
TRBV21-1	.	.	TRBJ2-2	TGTGCCAGCAGCAAAGGAAAGGGTAAGGCGGGGACGAACACCGGGGAGCTGTTTTTT	CASSKGKGKAGTNTGELFF
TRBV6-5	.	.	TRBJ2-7	TGTGCCAGCAGTTACTCGCCGGGCCTTCCGGGTTACGAGCAGTACTTC	CASSYSPGLPGYEQYF